This note documents a single TCR beta chain sequence. Antigen specificity is unknown. The CDR3 spans 11 residues. V was pared by 0 bases and J by 11 bases, with 7 bases between. The germline V gene encodes CDR1 SGHAT and CDR2 FQNNGV. Here immunoSEQ multiplex PCR was the method, and the copy in TCRdb shows in-frame clones only, minus some. The data contain about 12,000 clones, approximately 80% of them singletons. These data originate in a study of tumor-infiltrating lymphocytes in localized non-small cell lung cancer. The overall study: Each patient gave resected tumor and non-adjacent uninvolved lung tissue.

General study results and limits: Recurrence-free survival showed no association with tumor T-cell fraction. Technical variation could not be separated from intratumor heterogeneity here. TCRbeta sequencing showed higher T cell infiltration in tumors than uninvolved lung.

The rearrangement uses TRBV11-2 and TRBJ1-1, with D uncertain. The sequencing input was lung tumor tissue. The receptor was isolated from a human donor with non-small cell lung cancer. The chain's CDR3 is CASSLDIKAFF. CDR3 coding DNA: TGTGCCAGCAGCTTAGATATCAAGGCTTTCTTT. The full variable domain, rest sourced from reference TRBV11-2 and TRBJ1-1, is EAGVAQSPRYKIIEKRQSVAFWCNPISGHATLYWYQQILGQGPKLLIQFQNNGVVDDSQLPKDRFSAERLKGVDSTLKIQPAKLEDSAVYLCASSLDIKAFFGQGTRLTVV.